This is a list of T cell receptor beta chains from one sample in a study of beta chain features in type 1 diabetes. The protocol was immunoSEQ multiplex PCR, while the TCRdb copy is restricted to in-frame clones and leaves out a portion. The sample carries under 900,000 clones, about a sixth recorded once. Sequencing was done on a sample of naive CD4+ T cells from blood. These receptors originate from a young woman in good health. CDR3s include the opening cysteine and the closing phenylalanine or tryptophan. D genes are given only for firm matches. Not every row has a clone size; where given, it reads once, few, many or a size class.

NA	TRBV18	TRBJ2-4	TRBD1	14	TGTGCCAGCTCAGACGGGACAGGGGAAAACATTCAGTACTTC	CASSDGTGENIQYF
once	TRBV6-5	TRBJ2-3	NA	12	TGTGCCAGCAGTCGGGTTGAGGATACGCAGTATTTT	CASSRVEDTQYF
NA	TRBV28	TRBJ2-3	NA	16	TGTGCCAGCTCCTCTTACCCTGGGCAGTCCACAGATACGCAGTATTTT	CASSSYPGQSTDTQYF
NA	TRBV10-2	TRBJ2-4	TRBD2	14	TGCGCCAGCAGTGAGGGGGTCGGCGGGAGCATTCAGTACTTC	CASSEGVGGSIQYF
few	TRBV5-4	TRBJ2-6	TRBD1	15	TGTGCCAGCAGTTATGACAGGGGGCGAGCCAACGTCCTGACTTTC	CASSYDRGRANVLTF
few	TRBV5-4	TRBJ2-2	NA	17	TGTGCCAGCAGCTTGGGCCTTAGCCAAACGGACACCGGGGAGCTGTTTTTT	CASSLGLSQTDTGELFF
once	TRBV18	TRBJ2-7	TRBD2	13	TGTGCCAGCTCACGGACTAGCCTGGTAGAGCAGTACTTC	CASSRTSLVEQYF
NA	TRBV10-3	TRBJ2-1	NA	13	TGTGCCACTCGGCCGATGGGATACAATGAGCAGTTCTTC	CATRPMGYNEQFF
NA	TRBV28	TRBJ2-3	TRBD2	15	TGTGCCAGCAGTTTATCTGGCGGGAGAGTAGATACGCAGTATTTT	CASSLSGGRVDTQYF
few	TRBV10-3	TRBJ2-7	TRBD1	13	TGTGCCACGAAGGGGGCCTACTCCTACGAGCAGTACTTC	CATKGAYSYEQYF
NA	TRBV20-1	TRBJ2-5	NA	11	TGCAGTGCCAGAACGACCGGACTCCAGGACTTC	CSARTTGLQDF
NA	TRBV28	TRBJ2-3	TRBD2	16	TGTGCCAGCAGTTTAGCTAGCGGGAGTTGGACAGATACGCAGTATTTT	CASSLASGSWTDTQYF
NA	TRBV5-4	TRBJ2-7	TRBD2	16	TGTGCCAGCAGCTCGAATAGCGGGAGGTCAGCCTACGAGCAGTACTTC	CASSSNSGRSAYEQYF
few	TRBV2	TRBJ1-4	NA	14	TGTGCCAGCAGTGAAGAGGGGGGCGGAGGAAAACTGTTTTTT	CASSEEGGGGKLFF
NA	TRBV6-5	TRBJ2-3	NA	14	TGTGCCAGCAGACGGGACCTGGGCGAAGATACGCAGTATTTT	CASRRDLGEDTQYF
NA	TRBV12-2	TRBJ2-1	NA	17	TGTGCAAGTCGCTTTCTCCCAGGACTAGTGCGGTACAATGAGCAGTTCTTC	CASRFLPGLVRYNEQFF
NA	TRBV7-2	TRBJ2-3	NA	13	TGTGCCAGCAGCTTTGAAGGAGCAGATACGCAGTATTTT	CASSFEGADTQYF
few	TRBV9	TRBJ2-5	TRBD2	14	TGTGCCAGCAGCGCGCGGGACTACAAAGAGACCCAGTACTTC	CASSARDYKETQYF
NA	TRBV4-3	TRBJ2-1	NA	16	TGCGCCAGCAGCCAGGAATTCAGGGGTTCCTACAATGAGCAGTTCTTC	CASSQEFRGSYNEQFF
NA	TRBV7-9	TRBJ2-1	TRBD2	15	TGTGCCAGCAGGCACGGACTAGCGGGAGACCATGAGCAGTTCTTC	CASRHGLAGDHEQFF
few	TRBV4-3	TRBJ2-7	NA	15	TGCGCCAGCAGTCAAGTCCGGAGCAGGGGCTACGAGCAGTACTTC	CASSQVRSRGYEQYF
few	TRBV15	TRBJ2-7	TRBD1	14	TGTGCCACCAGCATTCGGACAGGGACCTACGAGCAGTACTTC	CATSIRTGTYEQYF
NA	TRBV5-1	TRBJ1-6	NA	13	TGCGCCAGCAGCTTGCTCGGGGAATCACCCCTCCACTTT	CASSLLGESPLHF
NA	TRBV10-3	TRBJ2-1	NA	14	TGTGCCATCAAGGCTCGGACAGACAACAATGAGCAGTTCTTC	CAIKARTDNNEQFF
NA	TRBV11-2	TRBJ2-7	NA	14	TGTGCCAGCAATTCCCCGGAGGCTAGCGACGAGCAGTACTTC	CASNSPEASDEQYF
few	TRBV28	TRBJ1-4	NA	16	TGTGCCAGCAGTTTAGGTTCGGGGTCGGGTGACGAAAAACTGTTTTTT	CASSLGSGSGDEKLFF
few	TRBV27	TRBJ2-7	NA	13	TGTGCCAGCAGTCCGTACTTAGCCTACGAGCAGTACTTC	CASSPYLAYEQYF
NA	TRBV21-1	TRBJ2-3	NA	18	TGTGCCAGCAGCCCGCCACGAGGGACTAGCGGACGCACAGATACGCAGTATTTT	CASSPPRGTSGRTDTQYF
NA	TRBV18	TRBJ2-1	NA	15	TGTGCCAGCTCACCGAATTCCAGGTCCTACAATGAGCAGTTCTTC	CASSPNSRSYNEQFF
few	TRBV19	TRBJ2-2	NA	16	TGTGCCAGTAGTATCCGATCGGTGGGTTTCGCCGGGGAGCTGTTTTTT	CASSIRSVGFAGELFF
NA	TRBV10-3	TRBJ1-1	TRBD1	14	TGTGCCATCAGGGCCGGACAGGGGAGGCCTGAAGCTTTCTTT	CAIRAGQGRPEAFF
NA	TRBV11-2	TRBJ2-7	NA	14	TGTGCCAGCAGCTTAGATCCCAGTTCCTACGAGCAGTACTTC	CASSLDPSSYEQYF
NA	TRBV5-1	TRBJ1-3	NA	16	TGCGCCAGCAGCCCGCGGGGCGCAATCTCTGGAAACACCATATATTTT	CASSPRGAISGNTIYF
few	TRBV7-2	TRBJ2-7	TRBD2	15	TGTGCCAGCAGCTTAGCCGGCGGGGGGGCCTACGAGCAGTACTTC	CASSLAGGGAYEQYF
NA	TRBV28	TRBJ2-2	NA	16	TGTGCCAGCAGTTTAGCAGGGTATTCGTTCACCGGGGAGCTGTTTTTT	CASSLAGYSFTGELFF
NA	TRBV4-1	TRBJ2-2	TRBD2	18	TGCGCCAGCAGCCACCCTTCCGGACTAGCGGAAAACACCGGGGAGCTGTTTTTT	CASSHPSGLAENTGELFF
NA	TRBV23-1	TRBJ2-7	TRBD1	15	TGCGCCAGCAGTCACCCGGGACAGGGAACCTACGAGCAGTACTTC	CASSHPGQGTYEQYF
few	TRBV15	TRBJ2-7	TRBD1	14	TGTGCCACCAGCCGGGACAGGGGGACCCACGAGCAGTACTTC	CATSRDRGTHEQYF
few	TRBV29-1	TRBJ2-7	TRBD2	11	TGCAGCACACAGCGGGGGCACGAGCAGTACTTC	CSTQRGHEQYF
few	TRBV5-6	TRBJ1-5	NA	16	TGTGCCAGCAGCTTGGGTCCGGTTCAAGGTTCACAGCCCCAGCATTTT	CASSLGPVQGSQPQHF
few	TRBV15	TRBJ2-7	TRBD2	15	TGTGCCACCAGCAGAGTCCGAACTAGCGCCTACGAGCAGTACTTC	CATSRVRTSAYEQYF
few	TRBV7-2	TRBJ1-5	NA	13	TGTGCCAGCAGCTTTAGGGGGAATCAGCCCCAGCATTTT	CASSFRGNQPQHF
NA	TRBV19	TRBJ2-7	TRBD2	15	TGTGCCAGTAGAGCGCCTAGCGGGAATATGTACGAGCAGTACTTC	CASRAPSGNMYEQYF
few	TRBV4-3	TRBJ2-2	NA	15	TGCGCCAGCAGCCGGAACCCTAGCGTTACCGGGGAGCTGTTTTTT	CASSRNPSVTGELFF
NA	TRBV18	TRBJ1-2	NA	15	TGTGCCAGCTCACCACCTGCGGTGTCGGGCTATGGCTACACCTTC	CASSPPAVSGYGYTF
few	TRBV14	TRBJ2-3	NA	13	TGTGCCAGCAGCCAAGTCCTCAGAAATACGCAGTATTTT	CASSQVLRNTQYF
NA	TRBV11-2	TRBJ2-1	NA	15	TGTGCCAGCAGCTGGACAGAAAGCTCCTACAATGAGCAGTTCTTC	CASSWTESSYNEQFF
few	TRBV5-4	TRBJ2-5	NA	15	TGTGCCAGCAGCTTCGGGGGCCACCTCCAAGAGACCCAGTACTTC	CASSFGGHLQETQYF
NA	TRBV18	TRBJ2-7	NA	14	TGTGCCAGCTCGCTAGGACAAGACTCCTACGAGCAGTACTTC	CASSLGQDSYEQYF
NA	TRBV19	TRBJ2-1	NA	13	TGTGCCAGTAGTATCGGAGGGTACAATGAGCAGTTCTTC	CASSIGGYNEQFF
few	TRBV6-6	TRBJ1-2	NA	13	TGTGCCAGCAGACTCACCTTGGCCTATGGCTACACCTTC	CASRLTLAYGYTF
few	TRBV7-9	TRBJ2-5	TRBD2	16	TGTGCCAGCAGCGCCGGGGATAGCGGGGGCCAAGAGACCCAGTACTTC	CASSAGDSGGQETQYF
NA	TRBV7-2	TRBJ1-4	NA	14	TGTGCCAGCAGCTTAGTACTCAGGGACGAAAAACTGTTTTTT	CASSLVLRDEKLFF
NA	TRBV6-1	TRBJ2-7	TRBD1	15	TGTGCCAGCAGTGATTGGCAGGGGGCCCCCTACGAGCAGTACTTC	CASSDWQGAPYEQYF
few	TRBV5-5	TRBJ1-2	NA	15	TGTGCCAGCAGCCATGAAGGACTTCCTAACTATGGCTACACCTTC	CASSHEGLPNYGYTF
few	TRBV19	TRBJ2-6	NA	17	TGTGCCAGTAGTATATGGGGGACACGCTCTGGGGCCAACGTCCTGACTTTC	CASSIWGTRSGANVLTF
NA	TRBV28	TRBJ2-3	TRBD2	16	TGTGCCAGCAGTCCCTCTCGGCGGGAGAGGCCAGATACGCAGTATTTT	CASSPSRRERPDTQYF
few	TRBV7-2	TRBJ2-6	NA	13	TGTGCCAGCAGCTTGTTAAGGGCCAACGTCCTGACTTTC	CASSLLRANVLTF
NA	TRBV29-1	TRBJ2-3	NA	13	TGCAGCGTTGGTGGGCTAGTTACAGATACGCAGTATTTT	CSVGGLVTDTQYF
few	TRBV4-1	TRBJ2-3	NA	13	TGCGCCAGCGCGATACAGGGCCCAGATACGCAGTATTTT	CASAIQGPDTQYF